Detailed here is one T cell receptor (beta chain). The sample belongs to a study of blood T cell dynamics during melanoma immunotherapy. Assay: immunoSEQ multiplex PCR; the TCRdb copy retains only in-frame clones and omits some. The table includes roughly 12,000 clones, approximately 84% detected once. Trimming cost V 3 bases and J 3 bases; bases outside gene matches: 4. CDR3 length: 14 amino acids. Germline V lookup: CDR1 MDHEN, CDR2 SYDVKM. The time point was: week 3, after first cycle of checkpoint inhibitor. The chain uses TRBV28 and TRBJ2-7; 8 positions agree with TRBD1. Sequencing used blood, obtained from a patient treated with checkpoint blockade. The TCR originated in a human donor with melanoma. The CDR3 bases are TGTGCCAGCAGTTTGAGACAGGGGAACTACGAGCAGTACTTC. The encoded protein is CASSLRQGNYEQYF.